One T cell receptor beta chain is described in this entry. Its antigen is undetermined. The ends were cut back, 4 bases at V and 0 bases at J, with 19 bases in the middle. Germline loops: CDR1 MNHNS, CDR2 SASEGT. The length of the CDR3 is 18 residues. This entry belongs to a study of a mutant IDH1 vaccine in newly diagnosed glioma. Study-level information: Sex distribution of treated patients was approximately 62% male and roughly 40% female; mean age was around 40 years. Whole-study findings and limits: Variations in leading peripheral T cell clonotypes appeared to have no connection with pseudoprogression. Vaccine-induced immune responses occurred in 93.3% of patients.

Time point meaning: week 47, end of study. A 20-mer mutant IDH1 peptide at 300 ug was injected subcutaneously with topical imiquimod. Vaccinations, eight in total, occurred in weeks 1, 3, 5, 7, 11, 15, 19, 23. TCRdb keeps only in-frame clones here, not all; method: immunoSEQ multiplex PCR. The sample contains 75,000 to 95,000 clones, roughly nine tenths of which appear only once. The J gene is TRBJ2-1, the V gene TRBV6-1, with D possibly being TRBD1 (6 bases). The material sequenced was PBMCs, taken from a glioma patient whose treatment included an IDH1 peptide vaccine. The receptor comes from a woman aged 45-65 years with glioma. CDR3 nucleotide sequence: TGTGCCAGCAGTGTTTTCCCCCGGGACACGAGCTCCTACAATGAGCAGTTCTTC. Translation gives CASSVFPRDTSSYNEQFF.